This T cell receptor (beta chain) appears in the sequencing data of a study of CD8+ T cells in alopecia areata. RNA was isolated and reverse transcribed to cDNA, the sequencing template. This table comes from immunoSEQ multiplex PCR, and its TCRdb copy is limited to in-frame clones, with some not included. The sample consists of 200,000 or so clones, more than 55% of them appearing once. The TCR was taken from a human donor in good health. Sequencing was performed on CD8+ T cells sorted from blood.

Here the CDR3 DNA reads TGTGCCATCAATTCAGGACAGAGGTTCTTC. Protein sequence: CAINSGQRFF. The J gene is TRBJ2-1, the V gene TRBV6-1, with D possibly TRBD1 on 6 matching bases. CDR1 and CDR2 (germline): MNHNS, SASEGT. V dropped 10 bases and J dropped 15 bases, with 16 bases sitting between them. This CDR3 is built from 10 residues.